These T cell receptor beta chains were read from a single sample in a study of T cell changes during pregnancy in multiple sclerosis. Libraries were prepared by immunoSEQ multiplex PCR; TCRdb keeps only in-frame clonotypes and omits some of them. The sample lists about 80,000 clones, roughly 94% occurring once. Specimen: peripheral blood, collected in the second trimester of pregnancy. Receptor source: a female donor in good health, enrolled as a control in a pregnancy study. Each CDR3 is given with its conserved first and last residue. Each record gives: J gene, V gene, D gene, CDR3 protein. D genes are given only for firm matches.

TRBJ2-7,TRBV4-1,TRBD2,CASSQFSAAGGRHYEQYF
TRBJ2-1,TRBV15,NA,CATSRAKGGVYNEQFF
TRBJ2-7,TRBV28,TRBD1,CASSFGGTPGQGPEQYF
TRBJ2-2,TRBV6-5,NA,CASRDTNTGELFF
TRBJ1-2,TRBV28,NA,CASSLVTRGSSYTF
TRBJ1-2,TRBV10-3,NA,CAIKKTDNYGYTF
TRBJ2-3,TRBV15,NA,CATSMEGVGTDTQYF
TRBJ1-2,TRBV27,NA,CASSLIAGRHYGYTF
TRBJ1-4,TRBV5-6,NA,CASSLPPRGDRATNEKLFF
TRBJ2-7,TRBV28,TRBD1,CASSTPGTGTYEQYF
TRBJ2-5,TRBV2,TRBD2,CASSEALAASQTQYF
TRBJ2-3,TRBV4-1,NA,CASSPTQGPTDTQYF
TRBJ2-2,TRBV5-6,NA,CASSVLGRGRLNTGELFF
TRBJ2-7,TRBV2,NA,CASERQDSYEQYF
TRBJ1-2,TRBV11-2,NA,CASSPGGLDYGYTF
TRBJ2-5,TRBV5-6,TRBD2,CASSLAPLAGPQYF
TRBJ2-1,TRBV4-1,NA,CASSQDVQRVYNEQFF
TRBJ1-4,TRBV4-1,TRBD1,CASSQGTGDEKLFF
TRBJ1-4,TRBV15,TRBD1,CATSRVEGAGNEKLFF
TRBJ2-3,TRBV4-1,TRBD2,CASSQGRLAGGVDTQYF
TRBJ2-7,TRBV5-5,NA,CASSKTSYEQYF
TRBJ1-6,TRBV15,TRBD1,CATSRRGRNNSPLHF
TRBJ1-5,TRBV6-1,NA,CASSVVKEQPQHF
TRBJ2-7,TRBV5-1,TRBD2,CASSFGLAGASYEQYF
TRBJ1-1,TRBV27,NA,CASSFGKNTEAFF
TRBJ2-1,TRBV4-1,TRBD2,CASSRGTRDNEQFF
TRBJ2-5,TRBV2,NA,CASNDILQGLETQYF
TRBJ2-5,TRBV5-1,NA,CASSFKETQYF
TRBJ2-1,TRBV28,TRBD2,CASRTSGRPNEQFF
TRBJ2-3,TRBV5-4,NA,CASSLAVRRGTDTQYF
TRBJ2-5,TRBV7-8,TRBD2,CASSFISGGYQETQYF
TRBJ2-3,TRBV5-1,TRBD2,CASSFRSGLGTDTQYF
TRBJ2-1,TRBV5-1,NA,CASSVEGWDNEQFF
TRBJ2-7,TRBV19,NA,CASSASFLSSYEQYF
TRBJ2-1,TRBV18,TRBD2,CASSPGLAGNNEQFF
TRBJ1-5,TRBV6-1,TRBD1,CASSGTGLEQPQHF